What follows describes a single TCR beta chain. As yet, its antigen is unknown. V shed 4 bases and J 3 bases; nucleotides not matched to a gene: 7. CDR1 and CDR2 (germline): SGDLS, YYNGEE. The CDR3 extends over 15 amino acids. These data come from a study of beta chain features in type 1 diabetes. Looking at the study overall: Similarity in age, gender and cell yields was seen between patients and healthy donors.

In total, each donor contributed a single heparinised blood draw that averaged about 120 mL. Every bit of the isolated RNA underwent reverse transcription, so sequencing read expressed TCRB transcripts. Repertoires were generated with immunoSEQ multiplex PCR, while TCRdb's copy carries only in-frame clones and drops some. The table lists about 150,000 clones, approximately 10% of them singletons. Whole-study findings and limits: VDJ junctions sequenced from type 1 diabetes patients showed fewer insertions and more deletions. Small HLA sub-analyses could not settle whether HLA shapes TCRB rearrangement.

The sample consisted of central memory CD4+ T cells from blood. This chain connects TRBV9 to TRBJ2-3; 8 nucleotides agree with TRBD2. This clonotype was sampled from a man in his late teens or twenties in good health. The CDR3 DNA is TGTGCCAGCAGCCCCAAAGAGCGGGGGACAGATACGCAGTATTTT. It specifies CASSPKERGTDTQYF.